These 9 T cell receptor beta chains were sequenced from one sample in a study of tumor-infiltrating lymphocytes in localized non-small cell lung cancer. Assay: immunoSEQ multiplex PCR; the TCRdb copy retains only in-frame clones and omits some. The data contain 20,000 to 25,000 clones, roughly two thirds of them seen just once; the ten biggest clones take up around 5%. Sequencing input: lung tumor tissue. These receptors were taken from a human donor with non-small cell lung cancer.

V usage is TRBV5-1 and J usage is TRBJ2-3; 11 nucleotides align to TRBD2. V gave up 5 bases and J gave up 4 bases; unmatched junction bases: 9. Germline V gene lookup returns CDR1 SGHRS and CDR2 YFSETQ. This CDR3 contains 16 residues. The chain's CDR3 is CASRGPLAGAPDTQYF. CDR3 nucleotides: TGCGCCAGCAGGGGCCCACTAGCGGGAGCTCCAGATACGCAGTATTTT.

This clone came up once. The rearrangement links TRBV18 to TRBJ1-2; D call uncertain. Trimming took 2 bases from V and 4 from J, leaving 8 bases between them. CDR1 and CDR2 from the germline V gene are KGHSH and LQKENI. The CDR3 extends over 13 amino acids. The CDR3 protein is CASSPESGYGYTF. The CDR3 DNA reads as TGTGCCAGCTCACCAGAGAGTGGCTATGGCTACACCTTC.

This clone was counted between two and nine times. The chain joins TRBV2 to TRBJ2-5; D is uncertain. Trimming stripped 4 bases from V and 5 bases from J, with 5 bases between. This CDR3 has 11 residues. Germline V lookup: CDR1 SNHLY, CDR2 FYNNEI. The CDR3 spells CASSAWETQYF. Written as DNA, the CDR3 is TGTGCCAGCAGTGCGTGGGAGACCCAGTACTTC.

This chain links TRBV13 with TRBJ1-2; D possibly corresponds to TRBD1 (5 bases). Germline lookup yields CDR1 PRHDT and CDR2 FYEKMQ (reference sequence). CDR3 length: 14 residues. V gave up 3 bases and J gave up 6 bases, with 14 bases separating them. CDR3 coding DNA: TGTGCCAGCAGCTTGCGGGGCAGTCTCAATGGCTACACCTTC. Its translation: CASSLRGSLNGYTF.

This clone appeared a few times. The CDR3 loop reads CASSPRVADNEQFF. The CDR3 DNA sequence: TGTGCCAGCAGCCCCAGGGTAGCGGACAATGAGCAGTTCTTC. The chain couples TRBV5-4 to TRBJ2-1; perhaps TRBD2 as D (6 bases). CDR1 is SGHNT, CDR2 YYREEE, per germline (reference sequence). CDR3 length: 14 amino acids. Trimming took off 4 bases at V and 5 bases at J, with 13 bases between the two ends.

This clone has a handful of counts. V is TRBV7-6 and J is TRBJ2-3; D is unclear. CDR1 is SGHVS and CDR2 is FNYEAQ in the germline V gene. V dropped 5 bases and J dropped 3 bases, with 12 bases sitting between them. The CDR3 is 14 residues long. This chain's CDR3 is CASSPSRATDTQYF. The CDR3 DNA is TGTGCCAGCAGCCCTTCTCGAGCGACAGATACGCAGTATTTT.

This clone has more than one count but fewer than ten. The chain carries TRBV19 and TRBJ2-2; TRBD1 matches 9 bases. CDR1 LNHDA and CDR2 SQIVND come from the germline V gene (reference sequence). The CDR3 contains 14 residues. With 7 bases clipped from V and 6 bases from J, the junction kept 6 bases outside the gene matches. In DNA, the CDR3 is TGTGCCAGTACCCCGGGACAGGGATCCGGGGAGCTGTTTTTT. It codes for CASTPGQGSGELFF.

This clone was picked up a small number of times. This rearrangement joins TRBV6-5 to TRBJ2-7; TRBD2 aligns across 7 bases. CDR1 MNHEY and CDR2 SVGAGI come from the germline V gene. This CDR3 is 14 amino acids long. The V and J ends lost 8 bases and 0 bases, in that order; junction bases with no gene match: 7. CDR3 sequence: CASGPGGSSYEQYF. In nucleotides, the CDR3 is TGTGCCAGCGGCCCGGGCGGGAGCTCCTACGAGCAGTACTTC.

This rearrangement joins TRBV7-2 to TRBJ1-5; D is possibly TRBD1 (6 bases). This CDR3 spans 13 amino acids. Trimming left V 5 bases short and J 7 bases short, with 12 bases between. CDR1 and CDR2 from the germline V gene are SGHTA and FQGNSA. Written as DNA, the CDR3 is TGTGCCAGCAGCCAATCAACAGGGCAGCCCCAGCATTTT. This sequence encodes CASSQSTGQPQHF.